A selection of T cell receptor beta chains follows, all from one sample in a study of Graves' ophthalmopathy and Graves' hyperthyroidism. TCRdb reprocessed the multiplex PCR reads via MiXCR and lists one record per CDR3 protein. The data show about 400,000 distinct CDR3 sequences, approximately 20% seen once. Sequencing was performed on peripheral blood. These receptors were taken from a woman between 18 and 29 years old with Graves' ophthalmopathy. Both conserved end residues are part of each CDR3. The D gene is left open where the match is weak. For some rows the clone size is stated as once, few or many, or as a class when expanded; others skip it.

d_gene: .; v_gene: TRBV19; j_gene: TRBJ1-6; abundance: many; CDR3nt: TGTGCCAGTAGTATCCGGGGCTACCTAGGTTCACCCCTCCACTTT; CDR3aa: CASSIRGYLGSPLHF
d_gene: TRBD1; v_gene: TRBV6-1; j_gene: TRBJ1-1; abundance: many; CDR3nt: TGTGCCAGCAGTGGCCCTTCATGGGGACAGACTGAAGCTTTCTTT; CDR3aa: CASSGPSWGQTEAFF
d_gene: .; v_gene: TRBV27; j_gene: TRBJ2-7; abundance: many; CDR3nt: TGTGCCAGCAGTTTAGGGCAGCCCTACGAGCAGTACTTC; CDR3aa: CASSLGQPYEQYF
d_gene: TRBD1; v_gene: TRBV7-2; j_gene: TRBJ2-5; abundance: many; CDR3nt: TGTGCCAGCAGCTTCCCCCGAGCCGGGACAGGGGGCCGAGAGACCCAGTACTTC; CDR3aa: CASSFPRAGTGGRETQYF
d_gene: .; v_gene: TRBV28; j_gene: TRBJ2-7; abundance: .; CDR3nt: TGTGCCAGCATGGTGGGGGGATCCTACGAGCAGTACTTC; CDR3aa: CASMVGGSYEQYF
d_gene: .; v_gene: TRBV6-1; j_gene: TRBJ2-5; abundance: many; CDR3nt: TGTGCCAGCAGTCCCCAAGTGGCCTGGATGGGGGGAGAGACCCAGTACTTC; CDR3aa: CASSPQVAWMGGETQYF
d_gene: .; v_gene: TRBV6-1; j_gene: TRBJ2-7; abundance: many; CDR3nt: TGTGCCAGCAGTGAAGCCCCAGCGAACTCCTACGAGCAGTACTTC; CDR3aa: CASSEAPANSYEQYF
d_gene: .; v_gene: TRBV11-2; j_gene: TRBJ2-7; abundance: many; CDR3nt: TGTGCCAGCAGCCCCCGGAGCGGACATATTTCATCCTACGAGCAGTACTTC; CDR3aa: CASSPRSGHISSYEQYF
d_gene: TRBD2; v_gene: TRBV11-2; j_gene: TRBJ2-5; abundance: many; CDR3nt: TGTGCCAGCAGCCCAATACTAGCGGGGGGGGGAGAGACCCAGTACTTC; CDR3aa: CASSPILAGGGETQYF
d_gene: TRBD2; v_gene: TRBV5-5; j_gene: TRBJ2-7; abundance: few; CDR3nt: TGTGCCAGCAGCTGGCCGGGACTAGCTCCCTCGGTCGAGCAGTACTTC; CDR3aa: CASSWPGLAPSVEQYF
d_gene: TRBD2; v_gene: TRBV29-1; j_gene: TRBJ2-2; abundance: many; CDR3nt: TGCAGCGTTGGATCGGGACTAGCGGCGAACACCGGGGAGCTGTTTTTT; CDR3aa: CSVGSGLAANTGELFF
d_gene: .; v_gene: TRBV7-2; j_gene: TRBJ2-5; abundance: many; CDR3nt: TGTGCCAGCAGCTTGGGCTACGGCGAGACCCAGTACTTC; CDR3aa: CASSLGYGETQYF
d_gene: .; v_gene: TRBV11-2; j_gene: TRBJ2-4; abundance: many; CDR3nt: TGTGCCAGCAGCTTATTGCATGGGTTCAAAAACATTCAGTACTTC; CDR3aa: CASSLLHGFKNIQYF
d_gene: .; v_gene: TRBV6-2/TRBV6-3; j_gene: TRBJ2-7; abundance: many; CDR3nt: TGTGCCAGCACCAAAAGACGGAACAACGAGCAGTACTTC; CDR3aa: CASTKRRNNEQYF
d_gene: .; v_gene: TRBV19; j_gene: TRBJ1-2; abundance: many; CDR3nt: TGTGCCAGTAGGCCTGGGGGGCGTAACTATGGCTACACCTTC; CDR3aa: CASRPGGRNYGYTF
d_gene: .; v_gene: TRBV9; j_gene: TRBJ2-2; abundance: many; CDR3nt: TGTGCCAGCAGCGTTAGCGTTCTCACCGGGGAGCTGTTTTTT; CDR3aa: CASSVSVLTGELFF
d_gene: .; v_gene: TRBV19; j_gene: TRBJ1-5; abundance: many; CDR3nt: TGTGCCAGTAGAATGGGGGGCCGCGGAAGCAATCAGCCCCAGCATTTT; CDR3aa: CASRMGGRGSNQPQHF
d_gene: .; v_gene: TRBV27; j_gene: TRBJ2-7; abundance: many; CDR3nt: TGTGCCAGCAGCCACCGAACAGTGGGCTCCTACGAGCAGTACTTC; CDR3aa: CASSHRTVGSYEQYF
d_gene: .; v_gene: TRBV6-5; j_gene: TRBJ2-3; abundance: many; CDR3nt: TGTGCCAGCAGTTTAGGACGGAACCGACTCACAGATACGCAGTATTTT; CDR3aa: CASSLGRNRLTDTQYF
d_gene: .; v_gene: TRBV3-1; j_gene: TRBJ1-6; abundance: many; CDR3nt: TGTGCCAGCAGCCAAGATCCTGGGGGGTGGTCACCCCTCCACTTT; CDR3aa: CASSQDPGGWSPLHF
d_gene: TRBD1; v_gene: TRBV27; j_gene: TRBJ1-2; abundance: .; CDR3nt: TGTGCCAGCAGTTTCAGCCCGGGACAGGCGACTGGCGGCTACACCTTC; CDR3aa: CASSFSPGQATGGYTF
d_gene: .; v_gene: TRBV6-2/TRBV6-3; j_gene: TRBJ2-7; abundance: many; CDR3nt: TGTGCCAGCACCAATTCTGTCCTTGGGGCTCACGAGCAGTACTTC; CDR3aa: CASTNSVLGAHEQYF
d_gene: TRBD1; v_gene: TRBV7-2; j_gene: TRBJ2-5; abundance: .; CDR3nt: TGTGCCAGCAGCTTATATCGACAGGGAGAGACCCAGTACTTC; CDR3aa: CASSLYRQGETQYF
d_gene: TRBD1; v_gene: TRBV6-2/TRBV6-3; j_gene: TRBJ2-7; abundance: many; CDR3nt: TGTGCCAGCACCTCAGGGACAGGGAGATCCTGGGAGCAGTACTTC; CDR3aa: CASTSGTGRSWEQYF
d_gene: .; v_gene: TRBV6-1; j_gene: TRBJ1-1; abundance: many; CDR3nt: TGTGCCAGCAGGGGGTTGGACACTGAAGCTTTCTTT; CDR3aa: CASRGLDTEAFF
d_gene: TRBD2; v_gene: TRBV2; j_gene: TRBJ2-5; abundance: .; CDR3nt: TGTGCCAGCAGCCCGGGCCTAGCGGGTGGGGAGACCCAGTACTTC; CDR3aa: CASSPGLAGGETQYF
d_gene: TRBD1; v_gene: TRBV2; j_gene: TRBJ2-7; abundance: .; CDR3nt: TGTGCCAGCGTTTGGACAGGGACGTACGAGCAGTACTTC; CDR3aa: CASVWTGTYEQYF
d_gene: .; v_gene: TRBV7-3; j_gene: TRBJ1-1; abundance: many; CDR3nt: TGTGCCAGCAGCTTAAGACAGGCCACTGAAGCTTTCTTT; CDR3aa: CASSLRQATEAFF
d_gene: TRBD2; v_gene: TRBV5-1; j_gene: TRBJ2-5; abundance: many; CDR3nt: TGCGCCAGCAGCTTGGGTAGCGGGAGGGCCGAGGAGACCCAGTACTTC; CDR3aa: CASSLGSGRAEETQYF
d_gene: TRBD1; v_gene: TRBV6-5; j_gene: TRBJ1-1; abundance: many; CDR3nt: TGTGCCAGCAGTTACGGGACAGGGGGCTTTTTTGGCACTGAAGCTTTCTTT; CDR3aa: CASSYGTGGFFGTEAFF
d_gene: TRBD2; v_gene: TRBV6-1; j_gene: TRBJ2-5; abundance: .; CDR3nt: TGTGCCAGCAAGACTAGCGGTGGCAAGGTGACCCAGTACTTC; CDR3aa: CASKTSGGKVTQYF
d_gene: .; v_gene: TRBV6-2/TRBV6-3; j_gene: TRBJ2-7; abundance: many; CDR3nt: TGTGCCAGCAGTCCTCAGATTTACGAGCAGTACTTC; CDR3aa: CASSPQIYEQYF
d_gene: .; v_gene: TRBV28; j_gene: TRBJ2-7; abundance: many; CDR3nt: TGTGCCAGCAGTCCAAAGACGTGGGGACATGACGAGCAGTACTTC; CDR3aa: CASSPKTWGHDEQYF
d_gene: .; v_gene: TRBV7-2; j_gene: TRBJ2-2; abundance: many; CDR3nt: TGTGCCAGCAGCTCCCCTTCTAACGGGGAGCTGTTTTTT; CDR3aa: CASSSPSNGELFF
d_gene: .; v_gene: TRBV28; j_gene: TRBJ2-7; abundance: many; CDR3nt: TGTGCCAGCGGGGCGAAGGCAGCTTACGAGCAGTACTTC; CDR3aa: CASGAKAAYEQYF
d_gene: .; v_gene: TRBV6-5; j_gene: TRBJ1-2; abundance: .; CDR3nt: TGTGCCAGCAGTTCGGGACGCCGATCCTATGGCTACACCTTC; CDR3aa: CASSSGRRSYGYTF
d_gene: .; v_gene: TRBV18; j_gene: TRBJ1-5; abundance: many; CDR3nt: TGTGCCAGCTCACCAGGGGGGGCGGATCAGCCCCAGCATTTT; CDR3aa: CASSPGGADQPQHF
d_gene: .; v_gene: TRBV10-3; j_gene: TRBJ1-5; abundance: .; CDR3nt: TGTGCCATCAGTGAGTCGCCCGGGGGCGGCAATCAGCCCCAGCATTTT; CDR3aa: CAISESPGGGNQPQHF
d_gene: .; v_gene: TRBV6-2/TRBV6-3; j_gene: TRBJ2-7; abundance: many; CDR3nt: TGTGCCAGCAGTACTCACCCGACAGCACCCTACGAGCAGTACTTC; CDR3aa: CASSTHPTAPYEQYF
d_gene: TRBD1; v_gene: TRBV6-5; j_gene: TRBJ2-2; abundance: many; CDR3nt: TGTGCCAGCAGTTACTCGGGCAGGGGGGGGGAGCTGTTTTTT; CDR3aa: CASSYSGRGGELFF
d_gene: .; v_gene: TRBV7-2; j_gene: TRBJ1-5; abundance: many; CDR3nt: TGTGCCAGCAGCTTACGTCGGAATCAGCCCCAGCATTTT; CDR3aa: CASSLRRNQPQHF
d_gene: .; v_gene: TRBV2; j_gene: TRBJ1-2; abundance: many; CDR3nt: TGTGCCAGCGACCCCGGGGGGGCCTATGGCTACACCTTC; CDR3aa: CASDPGGAYGYTF
d_gene: TRBD1; v_gene: TRBV11-3; j_gene: TRBJ2-7; abundance: many; CDR3nt: TGTGCCAGCAGCTCCCGGGACAGGGTTATAGCCGCCCCTGTCTACGAGCAGTACTTC; CDR3aa: CASSSRDRVIAAPVYEQYF
d_gene: .; v_gene: TRBV27; j_gene: TRBJ1-5; abundance: many; CDR3nt: TGTGCCAGCAGTAGAGACCGGGATCAGCCCCAGCATTTT; CDR3aa: CASSRDRDQPQHF
d_gene: .; v_gene: TRBV7-2; j_gene: TRBJ2-6; abundance: .; CDR3nt: TGTGCCAGCAGCCAGGAGACCGGGGCCAACGTCCTGACTTTC; CDR3aa: CASSQETGANVLTF
d_gene: .; v_gene: TRBV5-5; j_gene: TRBJ1-5; abundance: many; CDR3nt: TGTGCCAGCAGCTTCCAGCCTAATCAGCCCCAGCATTTT; CDR3aa: CASSFQPNQPQHF
d_gene: .; v_gene: TRBV4-3; j_gene: TRBJ1-2; abundance: many; CDR3nt: TGCGCCAGCAGCCAAGATTATGGAGGGGTGGTTGGTGGCTACACCTTC; CDR3aa: CASSQDYGGVVGGYTF
d_gene: TRBD1; v_gene: TRBV6-1; j_gene: TRBJ1-5; abundance: .; CDR3nt: TGTGCCAGCCGTAGGACAGGGGGCGTTCAGCCCCAGCATTTT; CDR3aa: CASRRTGGVQPQHF
d_gene: .; v_gene: TRBV12-3/TRBV12-4; j_gene: TRBJ1-5; abundance: many; CDR3nt: TGTGCCAGCACCTTCGGACCGGGGGGGGCTAAGCTGAATCAGCCCCAGCATTTT; CDR3aa: CASTFGPGGAKLNQPQHF
d_gene: .; v_gene: TRBV2; j_gene: TRBJ1-1; abundance: many; CDR3nt: TGTGCCAGCATTATGGACACACGGAACACTGAAGCTTTCTTT; CDR3aa: CASIMDTRNTEAFF